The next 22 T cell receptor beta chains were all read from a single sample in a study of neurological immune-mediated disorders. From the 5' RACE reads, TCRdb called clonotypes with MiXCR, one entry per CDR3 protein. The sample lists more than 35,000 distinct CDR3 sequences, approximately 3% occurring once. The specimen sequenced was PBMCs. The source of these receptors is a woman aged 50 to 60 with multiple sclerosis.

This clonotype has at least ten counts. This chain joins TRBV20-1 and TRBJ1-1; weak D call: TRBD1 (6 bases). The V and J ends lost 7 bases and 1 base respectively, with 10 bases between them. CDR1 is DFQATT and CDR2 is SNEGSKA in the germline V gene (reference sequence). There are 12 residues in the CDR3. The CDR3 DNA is TGCAGTGTCGGACAGACGAACACTGAAGCTTTCTTT. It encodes CSVGQTNTEAFF.

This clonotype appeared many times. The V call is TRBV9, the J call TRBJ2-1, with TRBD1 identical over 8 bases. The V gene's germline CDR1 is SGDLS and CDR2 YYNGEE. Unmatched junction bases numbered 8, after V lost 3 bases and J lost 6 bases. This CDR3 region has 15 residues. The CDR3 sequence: CASSGHGTGPNEQFF. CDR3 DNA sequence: TGTGCCAGCAGCGGGCACGGGACAGGCCCCAATGAGCAGTTCTTC.

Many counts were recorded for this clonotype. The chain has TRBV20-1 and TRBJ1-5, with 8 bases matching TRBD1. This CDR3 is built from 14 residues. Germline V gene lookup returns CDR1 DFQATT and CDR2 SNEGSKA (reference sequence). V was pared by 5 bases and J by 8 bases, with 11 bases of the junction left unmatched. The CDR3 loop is CSARSGTGVEPQHF. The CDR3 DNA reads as TGCAGTGCTCGTTCGGGGACAGGAGTGGAGCCCCAGCATTTT.

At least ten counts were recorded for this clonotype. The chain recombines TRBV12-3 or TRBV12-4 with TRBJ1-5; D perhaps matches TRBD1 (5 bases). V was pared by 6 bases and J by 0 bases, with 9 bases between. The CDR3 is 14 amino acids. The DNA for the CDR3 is TGTGCCAGCAGCGCAGGGTATAGCAATCAGCCCCAGCATTTT. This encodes CASSAGYSNQPQHF.

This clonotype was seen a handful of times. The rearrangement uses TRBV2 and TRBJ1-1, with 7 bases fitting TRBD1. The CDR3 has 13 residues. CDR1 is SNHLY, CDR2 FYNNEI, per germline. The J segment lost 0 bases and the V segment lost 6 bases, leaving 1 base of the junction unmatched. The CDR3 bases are TGTGCCAGCAGGACAGGGATGAACACTGAAGCTTTCTTT. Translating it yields CASRTGMNTEAFF.

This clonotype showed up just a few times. The CDR3 here is CASSDPYTQYF. Written as DNA, the CDR3 is TGCGCCAGCAGTGACCCTTATACGCAGTATTTT. The genes are TRBV10-2 and TRBJ2-3; D gene unclear. Trimming stripped 3 bases from V and 7 bases from J, with 5 bases between. The CDR3 spans 11 residues. The V gene's germline CDR1 is WSHSY and CDR2 SAAADI.

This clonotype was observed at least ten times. CDR3 in DNA: TGTGCCAGCAGCCAAGCAAGCGGGGGAGAGGGAGAGACCCAGTACTTC. It yields the protein CASSQASGGEGETQYF. The chain employs TRBV4-2 and TRBJ2-5, with 8 bases aligning to TRBD2. With 1 base clipped from V and 4 bases from J, the junction kept 8 bases outside the gene matches. The length of the CDR3 is 16 residues. Germline V gene lookup returns CDR1 LGHNA and CDR2 YNFKEQ.

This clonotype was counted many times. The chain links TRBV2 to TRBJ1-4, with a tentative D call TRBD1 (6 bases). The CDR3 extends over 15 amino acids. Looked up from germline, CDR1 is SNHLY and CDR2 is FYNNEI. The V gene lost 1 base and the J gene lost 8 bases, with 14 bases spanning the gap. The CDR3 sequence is CASSEDGGLGEKLFF. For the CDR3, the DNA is TGTGCCAGCAGTGAAGATGGGGGCCTGGGGGAAAAACTGTTTTTT.

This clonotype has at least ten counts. CDR3 amino acids: CAIRKTSGNNEQFF. The CDR3 DNA sequence: TGTGCCATCAGGAAGACTAGCGGGAACAATGAGCAGTTCTTC. This chain uses TRBV10-3 with TRBJ2-1; TRBD2 matches 11 bases. The junction had 3 bases not matched to a gene; V was cut back by 6 bases and J by 5 bases. CDR1 and CDR2 (germline): ENHRY, SYGVKD. The CDR3 spans 14 residues.

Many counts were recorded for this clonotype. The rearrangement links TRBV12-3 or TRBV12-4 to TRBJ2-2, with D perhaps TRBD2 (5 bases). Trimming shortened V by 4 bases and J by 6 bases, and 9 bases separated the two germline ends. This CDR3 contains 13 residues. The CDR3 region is CASSSRDSGELFF. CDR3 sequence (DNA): TGTGCCAGCAGTTCGAGGGATTCCGGGGAGCTGTTTTTT.

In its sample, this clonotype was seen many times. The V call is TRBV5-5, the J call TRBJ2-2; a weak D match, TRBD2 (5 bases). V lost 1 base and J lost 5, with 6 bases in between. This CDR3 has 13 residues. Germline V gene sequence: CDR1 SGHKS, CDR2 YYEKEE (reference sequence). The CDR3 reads CASSLTGTGELFF. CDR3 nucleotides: TGTGCCAGCAGCTTGACGGGGACCGGGGAGCTGTTTTTT.

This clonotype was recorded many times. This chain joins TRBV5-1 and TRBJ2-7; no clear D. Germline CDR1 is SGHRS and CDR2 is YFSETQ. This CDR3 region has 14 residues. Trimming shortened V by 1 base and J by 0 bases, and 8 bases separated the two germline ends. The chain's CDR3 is CASSLLFGSYEQYF. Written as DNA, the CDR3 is TGCGCCAGCAGCTTGTTATTCGGCTCCTACGAGCAGTACTTC.

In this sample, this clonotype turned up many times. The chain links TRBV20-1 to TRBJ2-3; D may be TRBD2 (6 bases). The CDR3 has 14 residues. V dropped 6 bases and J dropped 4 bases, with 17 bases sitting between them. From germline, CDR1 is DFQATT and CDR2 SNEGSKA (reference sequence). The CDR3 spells CSASGGAAPDTQYF. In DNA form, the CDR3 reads TGCAGTGCAAGTGGCGGGGCCGCTCCAGATACGCAGTATTTT.

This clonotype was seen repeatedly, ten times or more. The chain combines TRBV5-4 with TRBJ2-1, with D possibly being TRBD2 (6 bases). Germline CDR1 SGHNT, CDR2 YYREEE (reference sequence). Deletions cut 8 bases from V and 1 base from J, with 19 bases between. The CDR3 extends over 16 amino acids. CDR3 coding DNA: TGTGCCAGTCGGTCGCGGGACGGTCGATCCTACAATGAGCAGTTCTTC. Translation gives CASRSRDGRSYNEQFF.

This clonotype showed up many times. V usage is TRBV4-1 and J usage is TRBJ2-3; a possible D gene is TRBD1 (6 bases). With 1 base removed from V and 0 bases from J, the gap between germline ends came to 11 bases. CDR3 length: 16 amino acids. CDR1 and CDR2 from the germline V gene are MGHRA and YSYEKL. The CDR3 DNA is TGCGCCAGCAGCCAAGGTGGGGGCGAGAGCACAGATACGCAGTATTTT. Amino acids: CASSQGGGESTDTQYF.

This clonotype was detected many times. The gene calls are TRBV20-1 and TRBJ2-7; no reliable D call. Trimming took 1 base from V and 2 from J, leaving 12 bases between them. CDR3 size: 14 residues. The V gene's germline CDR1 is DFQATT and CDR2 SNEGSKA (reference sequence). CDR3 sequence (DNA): TGCAGTGCTAGAGTTCGCGGTAGAGCCTACGAGCAGTACTTC. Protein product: CSARVRGRAYEQYF.

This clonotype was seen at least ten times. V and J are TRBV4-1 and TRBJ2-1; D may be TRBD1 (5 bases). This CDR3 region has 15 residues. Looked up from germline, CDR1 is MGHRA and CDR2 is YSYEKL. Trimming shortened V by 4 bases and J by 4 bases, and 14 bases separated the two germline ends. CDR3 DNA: TGCGCCAGCAGCCTCACAGGTTATGGGTACAATGAGCAGTTCTTC. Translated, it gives CASSLTGYGYNEQFF.

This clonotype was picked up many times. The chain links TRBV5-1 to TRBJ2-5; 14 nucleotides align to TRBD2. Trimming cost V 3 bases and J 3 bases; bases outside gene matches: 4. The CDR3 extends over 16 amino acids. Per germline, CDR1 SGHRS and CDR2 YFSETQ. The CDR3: CASSSGTSGGKETQYF. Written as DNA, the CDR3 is TGCGCCAGCAGCTCCGGGACTAGCGGGGGAAAAGAGACCCAGTACTTC. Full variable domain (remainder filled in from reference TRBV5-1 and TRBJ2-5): KAGVTQTPRYLIKTRGQQVTLSCSPISGHRSVSWYQQTPGQGLQFLFEYFSETQRNKGNFPGRFSGRQFSNSRSEMNVSTLELGDSALYLCASSSGTSGGKETQYFGPGTRLLVL.

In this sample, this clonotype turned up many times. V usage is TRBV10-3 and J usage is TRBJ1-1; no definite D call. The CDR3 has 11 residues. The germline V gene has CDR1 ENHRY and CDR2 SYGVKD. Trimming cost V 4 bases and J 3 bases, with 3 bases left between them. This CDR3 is CAISGYTEAFF. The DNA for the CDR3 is TGTGCCATCAGTGGGTACACTGAAGCTTTCTTT.

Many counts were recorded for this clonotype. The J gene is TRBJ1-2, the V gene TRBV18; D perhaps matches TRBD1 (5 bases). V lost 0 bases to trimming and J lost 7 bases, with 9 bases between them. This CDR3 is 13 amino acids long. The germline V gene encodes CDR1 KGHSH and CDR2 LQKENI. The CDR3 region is CASSPPERGGYTF. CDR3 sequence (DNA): TGTGCCAGCTCACCACCGGAAAGGGGTGGCTACACCTTC.

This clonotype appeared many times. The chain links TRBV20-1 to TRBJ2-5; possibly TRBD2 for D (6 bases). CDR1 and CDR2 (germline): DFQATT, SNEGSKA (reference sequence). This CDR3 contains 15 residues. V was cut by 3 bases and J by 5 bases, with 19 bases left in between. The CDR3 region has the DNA TGCAGTGCTAGGCCTGGGTCGACTAGTACTGAGACCCAGTACTTC. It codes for CSARPGSTSTETQYF.

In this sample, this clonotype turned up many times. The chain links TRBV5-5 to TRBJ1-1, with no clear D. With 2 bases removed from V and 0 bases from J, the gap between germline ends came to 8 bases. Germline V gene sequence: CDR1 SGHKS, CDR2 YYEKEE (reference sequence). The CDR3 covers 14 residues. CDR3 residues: CASSFRSMNTEAFF. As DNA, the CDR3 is TGTGCCAGCAGCTTCAGGAGTATGAACACTGAAGCTTTCTTT. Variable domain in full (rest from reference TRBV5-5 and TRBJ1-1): DAGVTQSPTHLIKTRGQQVTLRCSPISGHKSVSWYQQVLGQGPQFIFQYYEKEERGRGNFPDRFSARQFPNYSSELNVNALLLGDSALYLCASSFRSMNTEAFFGQGTRLTVV.